Listed below are T cell receptor beta chains from one sample, sequenced in a study of tumor and adjacent non-tumor tissue in lung cancer. TCRdb redid the calling of the multiplex PCR reads with MiXCR, one entry per CDR3 protein. The sample holds around 57,000 distinct CDR3 sequences, over 60% seen once. The sample consisted of distant non-tumor lung tissue. The receptor set was obtained from a man aged 65 to 79 with non-small cell lung cancer. CDR3s include the opening cysteine and the closing phenylalanine or tryptophan. The order of the fields is J gene, V gene, D gene, CDR3 protein. D genes are given only for firm matches.

>TRBJ1-3|TRBV11-2|.
CASGLERLSGNTIYF
>TRBJ1-5|TRBV20-1|.
CSVSRGPYGYQPKHF
>TRBJ1-6|TRBV20-1|.
CSARDSMTSPLHF
>TRBJ2-7|TRBV11-2|.
CASNHPGQGTYDQYF
>TRBJ1-5|TRBV6-1|.
CASRNIGKGGNQPKHF
>TRBJ2-7|TRBV5-1|.
CASSPTLGRYEQYF
>TRBJ1-2|TRBV30|.
CAWSVPGGGYDYTF
>TRBJ1-5|TRBV20-1|.
CSASGGSRNQPQHF
>TRBJ2-7|TRBV11-2|.
CISNLGDRNYEQYF
>TRBJ2-4|TRBV11-3|TRBD1
CSSSLNRGNSKNVQYF
>TRBJ2-1|TRBV5-4|.
CASMKLGGNNEQFF
>TRBJ2-5|TRBV30|.
CAWSVQSGSETQYF
>TRBJ2-3|TRBV11-3|TRBD2
CASNSQTSGSPDTQYF
>TRBJ2-4|TRBV20-1|.
CSARDIGRLSKNIQYF
>TRBJ1-6|TRBV4-1|.
CASSQDRTPVSPLHF
>TRBJ2-7|TRBV1|.
CTSRTRDRDYEQYF
>TRBJ2-1|TRBV12-3/TRBV12-4|TRBD2
CASSFGIAGGPGNEQFF
>TRBJ2-4|TRBV6-4|TRBD2
CASSVSGRAPIQNF
>TRBJ1-5|TRBV4-2|.
CARSQGRMQGMSIQPQHF
>TRBJ1-1|TRBV6-6|.
CASSVSPRSKAFF
>TRBJ2-7|TRBV11-2|.
CASSSPLVREPYEQYF
>TRBJ2-1|TRBV4-1|.
CASSHAPEELRDEQFF
>TRBJ1-1|TRBV6-5|TRBD1
CASSHDRVVTEAFF
>TRBJ2-7|TRBV11-2|TRBD1
CASGALRGGLYEQYF
>TRBJ1-2|TRBV13|TRBD1
CASSLRTVLGDSYGYTF
>TRBJ2-4|TRBV28|TRBD1
CASSETGGGKNIQYF
>TRBJ2-1|TRBV11-3|TRBD2
CASSLGVRLAGGTYEQFF
>TRBJ1-1|TRBV12-3/TRBV12-4|.
CASSFTGSWDTEASF
>TRBJ2-7|TRBV10-3|.
CAISEGRSSYEQYF
>TRBJ2-2|TRBV6-6|.
CASRETGYTGELLF
>TRBJ2-5|TRBV25-1|.
CAATGGGTQYF
>TRBJ2-5|TRBV29-1|.
CSVEAAVGGTQYF
>TRBJ2-7|TRBV5-6|.
CASGMTGSSYEQCF
>.|TRBV29-1|.
CCVDQGASSDTQHF
>TRBJ1-4|TRBV6-1|TRBD1
CASSAAGTGSIGKLFF
>TRBJ1-2|TRBV4-2|TRBD1
CAGSQGRDRGYGHTF
>TRBJ2-5|TRBV20-1|TRBD2
CSARDDSGGAGTQYF
>TRBJ2-7|TRBV11-2|.
CASSINRGYEQYF
>TRBJ2-5|TRBV29-1|.
CSEGRSHETQYF
>TRBJ1-1|TRBV6-2/TRBV6-3|TRBD1
CASSYLQGSGEAFF
>TRBJ2-3|TRBV28|.
CASRKGNTDTQYF
>TRBJ2-1|TRBV6-2/TRBV6-3|TRBD1
CAGSFSGTGGGNEQFF